This TCR beta chain is drawn from a study of control samples from healthy donors and cancer patients. Generated by immunoSEQ multiplex PCR, the TCRdb table keeps only in-frame clones and is missing some. Among 150,000 to 200,000 clones, 70% to 90% were seen once, and the ten largest hold approximately 12%. J was trimmed by 4 bases and V by 9 bases; bases with no gene match: 8. CDR3 size: 16 residues. CDR1 and CDR2 (germline): KGHDR, SFDVKD. This chain connects TRBV24-1 to TRBJ2-2; 12 positions agree with TRBD2. Material: blood. The clonotype comes from a man aged 25 to 40 in good health. The CDR3 DNA follows: TGTGCCACCGCGGCTAGCGGGAGGGGGAGCACCGGGGAGCTGTTTTTT. Its translation is CATAASGRGSTGELFF.